Listed below are T cell receptor beta chains from one sample, sequenced in a study of siplizumab effects on memory and regulatory T cells. Profiled with immunoSEQ multiplex PCR; TCRdb holds only in-frame clones, not every one. Found here are some 100,000 clones, roughly 95% of them singletons; the top ten hold around 0.031%. The specimen was naive CD4+ T cells sorted from blood. The receptor set was obtained from a human donor in good health. Both conserved end residues are part of each CDR3. A D gene is named only where the DNA matches it firmly. Clone size is stated in some rows and not others, as once, few, many or a class when expanded.

NA	NA	TRBJ1-5	TRBV19	CATTVNSNQPQHF	TGTGCCACGACAGTTAATAGCAATCAGCCCCAGCATTTT
NA	NA	TRBJ1-4	TRBV5-1	CASRGATNEKLFF	TGCGCCAGCAGGGGCGCAACTAATGAAAAACTGTTTTTT
TRBD1	once	TRBJ2-7	TRBV27	CASRDRNTYEQYF	TGTGCCAGCAGGGACAGGAACACCTACGAGCAGTACTTC
TRBD2	NA	TRBJ2-7	TRBV2	CASSSRGGYEQYF	TGTGCCAGCAGTTCGCGGGGGGGTTACGAGCAGTACTTC
NA	NA	TRBJ2-7	TRBV28	CASSLTQGFYEQYF	TGTGCCAGCAGTTTGACGCAGGGGTTCTACGAGCAGTACTTC
NA	NA	TRBJ1-3	TRBV7-9	CASSLKSGAIGNTIYF	TGTGCCAGCAGCTTGAAGTCGGGGGCTATTGGAAACACCATATATTTT
NA	NA	TRBJ2-3	TRBV9	CASSTQYRGAVRTDTQYF	TGTGCCAGCAGCACCCAATATCGGGGGGCCGTAAGGACAGATACGCAGTATTTT
NA	NA	TRBJ1-2	TRBV6-5	CASSGWAPNYGYTF	TGTGCCAGCAGTGGTTGGGCCCCCAACTATGGCTACACCTTC
NA	NA	TRBJ2-7	TRBV18	CASSPVTSSYEQYF	TGTGCCAGCTCACCCGTTACTAGCTCCTACGAGCAGTACTTC
NA	once	TRBJ2-7	TRBV30	CAWSVGGSSYEQYF	TGTGCCTGGAGCGTTGGGGGCAGTTCCTACGAGCAGTACTTC
TRBD2	NA	TRBJ2-5	TRBV5-1	CASSEESTSGGLWETQYF	TGCGCCAGCAGCGAAGAGTCGACTAGCGGGGGTTTGTGGGAGACCCAGTACTTC
NA	NA	TRBJ1-5	TRBV2	CASSPGSGNNQPQHF	TGTGCCAGCAGCCCCGGGTCAGGAAACAATCAGCCCCAGCATTTT
TRBD1	NA	TRBJ2-3	TRBV29-1	CSALQGFTDTQYF	TGCAGCGCTTTACAGGGGTTCACAGATACGCAGTATTTT
NA	NA	TRBJ2-2	TRBV6-1	CASSDRANTGELFF	TGTGCCAGCAGTGACAGGGCGAACACCGGGGAGCTGTTTTTT
TRBD2	NA	TRBJ2-1	TRBV13	CASSSKRLAAEQFF	TGTGCCAGCAGCTCAAAAAGACTAGCCGCTGAGCAGTTCTTC
TRBD1	NA	TRBJ2-3	TRBV29-1	CSVAPTGADTQYF	TGCAGCGTGGCTCCGACAGGGGCGGATACGCAGTATTTT
TRBD2	few	TRBJ2-1	TRBV27	CASSGLAGYNEQFF	TGTGCCAGCAGTGGACTAGCGGGGTACAATGAGCAGTTCTTC
NA	NA	TRBJ1-4	TRBV6-5	CAIWEGRGNEKLFF	TGTGCCATTTGGGAAGGACGGGGAAATGAAAAACTGTTTTTT
NA	NA	TRBJ2-3	TRBV7-6	CASSPGPTDTDTQYF	TGTGCCAGCAGCCCTGGGCCGACGGACACAGATACGCAGTATTTT
TRBD2	NA	TRBJ2-1	TRBV6-4	CASSRNGGATSSYNEQFF	TGTGCCAGCAGTAGGAACGGGGGGGCAACGAGCTCCTACAATGAGCAGTTCTTC
NA	NA	TRBJ2-3	TRBV19	CASRGLHPTDTQYF	TGTGCCAGTCGCGGACTCCACCCCACAGATACGCAGTATTTT
NA	NA	TRBJ2-2	TRBV5-1	CASSLTGTTGELFF	TGCGCCAGCAGCTTAACGGGTACCACCGGGGAGCTGTTTTTT
TRBD2	NA	TRBJ2-1	TRBV7-3	CASSPHLILAGGYNEQFF	TGTGCCAGCAGCCCTCACCTAATTTTAGCGGGAGGTTACAATGAGCAGTTCTTC
NA	NA	TRBJ1-6	TRBV6-6	CASSQSSYNSPLHF	TGTGCCAGCAGTCAGAGCTCCTATAATTCACCCCTCCACTTT
NA	NA	TRBJ1-2	TRBV7-9	CASSLGQGTWGYTF	TGTGCCAGCAGCTTGGGTCAGGGGACTTGGGGCTACACCTTC
TRBD1	NA	TRBJ1-2	TRBV6-6	CASRTGTGSPYGYTF	TGTGCCAGCAGAACCGGGACAGGTAGCCCCTATGGCTACACCTTC
TRBD2	NA	TRBJ2-5	TRBV2	CASSPGLAGETQYF	TGTGCCAGCAGTCCGGGACTAGCGGGGGAGACCCAGTACTTC
NA	NA	TRBJ1-5	TRBV6-6	CASSSGTPNQPQHF	TGTGCCAGCAGTTCCGGGACACCCAATCAGCCCCAGCATTTT
TRBD2	NA	TRBJ2-3	TRBV19	CASSTTSGSTDTQYF	TGTGCCAGTAGTACTACTAGCGGCAGCACAGATACGCAGTATTTT
TRBD1	NA	TRBJ2-7	TRBV7-7	CASSPGTVNEQYF	TGTGCCAGCAGCCCCGGGACAGTCAACGAGCAGTACTTC
TRBD1	NA	TRBJ2-7	TRBV5-4	CASSVDRAYEQYF	TGTGCCAGCAGCGTGGACAGGGCCTACGAGCAGTACTTC
TRBD1	NA	TRBJ2-2	TRBV11-3	CASSLSRDSFTGELFF	TGTGCCAGCAGCTTATCCCGGGACAGCTTTACCGGGGAGCTGTTTTTT
TRBD1	once	TRBJ2-5	TRBV18	CASSPGQGALRGSQYF	TGTGCCAGCTCACCGGGACAGGGGGCGCTCAGGGGGTCCCAGTACTTC
NA	NA	TRBJ1-4	TRBV29-1	CSVDRATPTNEKLFF	TGCAGCGTTGACAGAGCAACCCCAACTAATGAAAAACTGTTTTTT
NA	NA	TRBJ2-7	TRBV7-6	CASSPRQGGYEQYF	TGTGCCAGCAGCCCCCGTCAGGGGGGCTACGAGCAGTACTTC
TRBD1	NA	TRBJ2-7	TRBV6-4	CASSGQGSSYEQYF	TGTGCCAGCAGTGGACAGGGTAGCTCCTACGAGCAGTACTTC
TRBD2	NA	TRBJ2-5	TRBV9	CASSVVAGGETQYF	TGTGCCAGCAGCGTAGTTGCGGGGGGTGAGACCCAGTACTTC
NA	NA	TRBJ1-1	TRBV2	CASSGPRDLETEAFF	TGTGCCAGCAGTGGCCCCCGGGACCTGGAGACTGAAGCTTTCTTT
NA	NA	TRBJ1-2	TRBV18	CASSPPPGDGYTF	TGTGCCAGCTCACCACCCCCGGGGGATGGCTACACCTTC
NA	NA	TRBJ1-6	TRBV4-1	CASSQDGGESSYNSPLHF	TGCGCCAGCAGCCAAGATGGTGGAGAAAGCTCCTATAATTCACCCCTCCACTTT
NA	NA	TRBJ1-1	TRBV5-6	CASSSGVNTEAFF	TGTGCCAGCAGCTCGGGTGTGAACACTGAAGCTTTCTTT
TRBD2	NA	TRBJ2-3	TRBV7-2	CASSPDLAGRQDTQYF	TGTGCCAGCAGCCCGGATCTAGCGGGGAGACAGGATACGCAGTATTTT
TRBD1	NA	TRBJ1-1	TRBV7-3	CASSFTGVDTEAFF	TGTGCCAGCAGCTTTACAGGGGTGGATACTGAAGCTTTCTTT
NA	NA	TRBJ2-4	TRBV4-3	CASSQDRGDNSKIAKNIQYF	TGCGCCAGCAGCCAAGATAGGGGGGACAACTCAAAGATAGCCAAAAACATTCAGTACTTC
TRBD1	NA	TRBJ1-1	TRBV19	CASSIGTGEVAFF	TGTGCCAGTAGTATAGGGACAGGAGAGGTAGCTTTCTTT
NA	NA	TRBJ2-1	TRBV19	CASSIDLENEQFF	TGTGCCAGTAGTATAGATCTCGAAAATGAGCAGTTCTTC
NA	NA	TRBJ2-6	TRBV5-1	CASSSHLTPSGANVLTF	TGCGCCAGCAGCTCCCACCTCACTCCCTCTGGGGCCAACGTCCTGACTTTC
NA	NA	TRBJ1-5	TRBV18	CASSLMGSDQPQHF	TGTGCCAGCTCACTTATGGGGTCGGATCAGCCCCAGCATTTT
TRBD2	NA	TRBJ2-1	TRBV10-3	CAITSGGGNEQFF	TGTGCCATCACGTCGGGGGGAGGGAATGAGCAGTTCTTC
TRBD2	NA	TRBJ2-7	TRBV9	CASSVGSSGGLYEQYF	TGTGCCAGCAGCGTAGGGTCTAGCGGGGGGTTATACGAGCAGTACTTC
TRBD1	NA	TRBJ1-4	TRBV10-3	CATSGTGGEKLFF	TGCGCCACGAGCGGGACAGGGGGTGAAAAACTGTTTTTT
NA	NA	TRBJ2-7	TRBV19	CASSIDSRNTYEQYF	TGTGCCAGTAGTATAGATAGCCGGAACACCTACGAGCAGTACTTC
TRBD2	NA	TRBJ2-1	TRBV11-2	CASSHGGGGPSYNEQFF	TGTGCCAGCAGCCACGGTGGGGGGGGACCCTCCTACAATGAGCAGTTCTTC
NA	NA	TRBJ1-1	TRBV28	CASNLKGIGTFEAFF	TGTGCCAGCAACCTAAAGGGTATCGGGACCTTTGAAGCTTTCTTT